This is a list of T cell receptor beta chains from one sample in a study of pediatric ulcerative colitis. TCRdb keeps only in-frame clones here, not all; method: immunoSEQ multiplex PCR. The repertoire holds tens of thousands of clones, with around 75% as singletons. The sample consisted of gut tissue. The receptors stem from a boy under 18 with severe ulcerative colitis. Both conserved end residues are part of each CDR3. A D gene is named only where the DNA matches it firmly. Clone size is shown for a subset of rows, as once, few, many or a class of expanded clone.

V	D	J	size	length	CDR3
TRBV6-1	NA	TRBJ1-2	NA	14	CASSNAGAYYGYTF
TRBV19	NA	TRBJ2-6	NA	16	CASTLKGGSGANVLTF
TRBV6-5	NA	TRBJ2-7	NA	12	CASKHGTYEQYF
TRBV4-1	NA	TRBJ2-2	NA	18	CASSQDEWSGQNTGELFF
TRBV5-1	NA	TRBJ2-7	few	13	CASSFLSEYEQYF
TRBV2	NA	TRBJ1-6	NA	14	CASSSGDNYSPLHF
TRBV19	NA	TRBJ1-2	NA	14	CASSIAAGAEGYTF
TRBV29-1	NA	TRBJ2-3	NA	13	CSGGRVPVDTQYF
TRBV5-5	TRBD1	TRBJ1-1	NA	15	CASSWGGGVGTEAFF
TRBV5-4	NA	TRBJ1-2	NA	14	CASSSTGGTYGYTF
TRBV10-3	NA	TRBJ1-3	NA	14	CAISEWGSGNTIYF
TRBV5-5	NA	TRBJ2-7	NA	13	CASSLTAAYEQYF
TRBV29-1	NA	TRBJ2-1	NA	13	CSVTEGGPGEQFF
TRBV28	NA	TRBJ1-1	NA	16	CASSSNRHPVTPEAFF
TRBV5-1	TRBD1	TRBJ1-6	NA	14	CASSRTGENSPLHF
TRBV7-9	NA	TRBJ1-1	NA	12	CASTRGNTEAFF
TRBV4-2	NA	TRBJ1-5	NA	18	CASSQDARSGSRNQPQHF
TRBV28	NA	TRBJ2-4	NA	16	CASSYPRGAAKNIQYF
TRBV5-1	TRBD1	TRBJ2-3	NA	16	CASSAGQGRSADTQYF
TRBV20-1	NA	TRBJ2-7	NA	10	CSARDREQYF
TRBV4-1	TRBD1	TRBJ2-3	NA	14	CASSQTGVPDTQYF
TRBV5-1	NA	TRBJ2-2	NA	14	CASSLGGRTGELFF
TRBV18	NA	TRBJ2-5	NA	15	CASSPLGGNQETQYF
TRBV4-1	NA	TRBJ1-1	NA	16	CASSDTPSDGGTEAFF
TRBV7-9	NA	TRBJ1-4	NA	11	CASTPGEKLFF
TRBV10-1	NA	TRBJ2-2	NA	14	CASSEKKFTGELFF
TRBV4-1	NA	TRBJ2-6	NA	12	CASSQHPHSLTF
TRBV6-5	NA	TRBJ1-2	NA	13	CASSKTYNYGYTF
TRBV2	TRBD1	TRBJ1-5	NA	15	CASSKTGASNQPQHF
TRBV2	TRBD1	TRBJ2-2	NA	14	CASSRDRARVELFF
TRBV6-1	NA	TRBJ1-1	NA	14	CASRGDVVNTEAFF
TRBV4-1	NA	TRBJ2-7	NA	14	CASSAYLRSGEQYF
TRBV2	NA	TRBJ2-7	NA	14	CASSLLGLSGEQYF
TRBV6-1	TRBD2	TRBJ2-2	NA	16	CASSAMPGLTSGELFF
TRBV2	NA	TRBJ2-7	few	11	CASSADREQYF
TRBV28	NA	TRBJ2-7	medium-sized	14	CASSQTGYFYEQYF
TRBV7-3	TRBD2	TRBJ2-3	few	15	CASSLSAGVTDTQYF
TRBV5-1	NA	TRBJ1-6	NA	19	CASSLGVGAGRSYNSPLHF
TRBV7-6	TRBD2	TRBJ2-7	NA	16	CASSISGGGRLDEQYF
TRBV5-4	NA	TRBJ2-7	NA	15	CASSLETGSSYEQYF
TRBV29-1	NA	TRBJ1-1	NA	14	CSVLVLAGNTEAFF
TRBV6-5	NA	TRBJ2-7	NA	14	CASNPGHRAYEQYF
TRBV13	TRBD1	TRBJ2-6	NA	19	CASIPGRDRSFPGTNVLTF
TRBV27	TRBD1	TRBJ2-1	medium-sized	17	CASSYGGQALFYNEQFF
TRBV18	NA	TRBJ1-2	NA	15	CASSPPEGRGVGYTF
TRBV5-1	TRBD1	TRBJ2-7	NA	16	CASSLAFRTGGNEQYF
TRBV5-1	TRBD1	TRBJ2-3	NA	19	CASSFDSSRGQGRTDTQYF
TRBV6-6	TRBD1	TRBJ2-7	NA	16	CASSPRAGTGGYEQYF
TRBV7-3	NA	TRBJ1-2	NA	13	CASSPSGGYGYTF
TRBV28	NA	TRBJ2-7	NA	14	CASSISQNSYEQYF
TRBV5-5	TRBD1	TRBJ2-7	NA	15	CASSPTPGQRYEQYF
TRBV5-1	NA	TRBJ2-3	NA	14	CASSLTRDTDTQYF
TRBV12-5	NA	TRBJ2-1	NA	13	CASVGGDYNEQFF
TRBV6-5	NA	TRBJ1-1	NA	14	CASTPGSGGREAFF
TRBV11-2	TRBD1	TRBJ2-7	NA	13	CASSHRDSYEQYF
TRBV7-8	NA	TRBJ1-4	NA	14	CASSLTATNEKLFF
TRBV4-2	NA	TRBJ1-5	NA	12	CASSQENSPQHF
TRBV7-9	NA	TRBJ1-2	NA	14	CASSSEGMNYGYTF
TRBV2	NA	TRBJ2-3	NA	13	CASGFRPTDTQYF